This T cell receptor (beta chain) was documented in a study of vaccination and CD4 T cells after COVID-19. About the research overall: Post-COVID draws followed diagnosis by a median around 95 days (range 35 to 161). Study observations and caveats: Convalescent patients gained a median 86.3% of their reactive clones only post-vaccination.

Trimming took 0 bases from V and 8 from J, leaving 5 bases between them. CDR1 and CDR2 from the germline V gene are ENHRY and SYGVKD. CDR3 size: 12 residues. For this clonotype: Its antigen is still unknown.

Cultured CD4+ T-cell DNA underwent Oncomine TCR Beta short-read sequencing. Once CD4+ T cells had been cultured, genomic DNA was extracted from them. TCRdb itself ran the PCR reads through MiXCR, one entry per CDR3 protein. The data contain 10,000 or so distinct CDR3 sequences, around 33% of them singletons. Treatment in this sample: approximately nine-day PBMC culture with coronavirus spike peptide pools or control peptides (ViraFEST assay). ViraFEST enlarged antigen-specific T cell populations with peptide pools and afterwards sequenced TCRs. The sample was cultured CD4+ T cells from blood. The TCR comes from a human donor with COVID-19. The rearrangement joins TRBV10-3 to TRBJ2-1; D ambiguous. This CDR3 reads CAISESFYEQFF. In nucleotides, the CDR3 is TGTGCCATCAGTGAGTCTTTTTATGAGCAGTTCTTC.